This is a list of T cell receptor beta chains from one sample in a study of blood T cell repertoires in COVID-19. Sequenced by immunoSEQ multiplex PCR; TCRdb stores in-frame clones only, minus some. The table lists some 290,000 clones, about 86% of them singletons. The sample was peripheral blood. The receptors come from a woman aged 25 to 39 with COVID-19, enrolled during active disease. CDR3s include the opening cysteine and the closing phenylalanine or tryptophan. D genes are given only for firm matches. Not every row has a clone size; where given, it reads once, few, many or a size class.

d_call clone_size j_call cdr3_length v_call cdr3_aa cdr3_nt
NA NA TRBJ1-2 13 TRBV19 CASSIAGNYGYTF TGTGCCAGTAGTATTGCAGGGAACTATGGCTACACCTTC
TRBD1 few TRBJ1-1 15 TRBV27 CASSLYGTGDPVAFF TGTGCCAGCAGTTTATACGGGACAGGGGACCCTGTGGCTTTCTTT
NA NA TRBJ1-3 15 TRBV7-9 CASSLMDIPQNTIYF TGTGCCAGCAGCTTAATGGACATTCCCCAAAACACCATATATTTT
NA NA TRBJ2-7 15 TRBV19 CASSIGSGGAYEQYF TGTGCCAGTAGTATTGGAAGCGGTGGGGCCTACGAGCAGTACTTC
NA NA TRBJ2-5 14 TRBV7-2 CASSFFGGRETQYF TGTGCCAGCAGCTTCTTCGGGGGAAGGGAGACCCAGTACTTC
NA NA TRBJ1-4 18 TRBV6-1 CASSEGPGTPWGNEKLFF TGTGCCAGCAGTGAAGGACCCGGGACACCTTGGGGGAATGAAAAACTGTTTTTT
NA NA TRBJ2-6 14 TRBV14 CASSPQWGANVLTF TGTGCCAGCAGCCCACAATGGGGGGCCAACGTCCTGACTTTC
TRBD2 NA TRBJ2-5 11 TRBV20-1 CSGTSGQTQYF TGCAGTGGGACTAGCGGTCAGACCCAGTACTTC
NA few TRBJ2-3 14 TRBV7-9 CASSPVELRISQYF TGTGCCAGCAGCCCGGTTGAGCTGAGGATCTCGCAGTATTTT
TRBD1 NA TRBJ1-2 13 TRBV15 CATSRDRVYGYTF TGTGCCACCAGCAGGGACAGGGTGTATGGCTACACCTTC
NA NA TRBJ2-1 12 TRBV9 CASSVGGSEQFF TGTGCCAGCAGCGTTGGGGGGTCGGAGCAGTTCTTC
NA NA TRBJ1-2 18 TRBV5-6 CASSLVGSTDFSNYGYTF TGTGCCAGCAGCTTGGTGGGCTCGACGGATTTCTCTAACTATGGCTACACCTTC
TRBD1 once TRBJ1-2 13 TRBV12-3/TRBV12-4 CASKGDRTYGYTF TGTGCCAGCAAAGGGGACAGGACCTATGGCTACACCTTC
TRBD2 NA TRBJ2-7 17 TRBV19 CASSTLSRGTSGYEQYF TGTGCCAGTAGTACCCTGAGCCGGGGGACTAGCGGCTACGAGCAGTACTTC
TRBD1 NA TRBJ2-7 14 TRBV6-1 CASSEPDRVREQYF TGTGCCAGCAGTGAACCCGACAGGGTTCGCGAGCAGTACTTC
TRBD1 once TRBJ1-5 18 TRBV5-6 CASSSRDRGWFSNQPQHF TGTGCCAGCAGCTCCCGGGACAGGGGTTGGTTTAGCAATCAGCCCCAGCATTTT
NA NA TRBJ1-4 14 TRBV6-5 CASSYQTRGEKLFF TGTGCCAGCAGTTACCAGACCCGAGGTGAAAAACTGTTTTTT
NA NA TRBJ2-7 13 TRBV6-5 CVSADYSSYEQYF TGTGTCTCGGCGGACTACTCTTCCTACGAGCAGTACTTC
NA NA TRBJ1-6 16 TRBV4-1 CASSREAAAYNSPLHF TGCGCCAGCAGCCGGGAAGCGGCAGCGTATAATTCACCCCTCCACTTT
NA few TRBJ2-7 14 TRBV5-8 CASTPGVPAYEQYF TGTGCCAGCACCCCAGGGGTCCCTGCCTACGAGCAGTACTTC
TRBD1 NA TRBJ2-6 19 TRBV27 CASGSRGLHVRSGANVLTF TGTGCCAGCGGCTCGAGGGGGCTGCACGTACGCTCTGGGGCCAACGTCCTGACTTTC
NA NA TRBJ1-2 14 TRBV3-1/TRBV3-2 CASSQGRVASGYTF TGTGCCAGCAGCCAAGGGAGGGTTGCTAGTGGCTACACCTTC
NA NA TRBJ1-5 14 TRBV19 CASSIQGTNQPQHF TGTGCCAGTAGTATACAGGGGACAAATCAGCCCCAGCATTTT
NA NA TRBJ1-2 14 TRBV18 CASSPRSTGGGYTF TGTGCCAGCTCACCCAGGTCGACGGGGGGTGGCTACACCTTC
NA NA TRBJ1-2 15 TRBV6-4 CASSEYGGINYGYTF TGTGCCAGCAGTGAATACGGAGGAATTAACTATGGCTACACCTTC
TRBD2 NA TRBJ2-2 16 TRBV11-2 CASSLQDWLAGGELFF TGTGCCAGCAGCCTTCAGGATTGGCTAGCGGGCGGGGAGCTGTTTTTT
TRBD1 NA TRBJ1-6 17 TRBV19 CASKSLQGASNVSPLHF TGTGCCAGTAAATCCCTGCAGGGGGCGAGTAATGTGTCACCCCTCCACTTT
TRBD1 NA TRBJ1-6 17 TRBV6-1 CASSEAWLRTGDSPLHF TGTGCCAGCAGTGAAGCGTGGCTGCGGACAGGGGATTCACCCCTCCACTTT
TRBD1 NA TRBJ1-2 15 TRBV5-1 CASSNPGQRIYGYTF TGCGCCAGCAGTAATCCGGGACAGCGTATTTATGGCTACACCTTC
NA NA TRBJ2-2 16 TRBV2 CASSLSVGGMTGELFF TGTGCCAGCAGTCTCTCCGTTGGAGGGATGACCGGGGAGCTGTTTTTT
NA few TRBJ2-1 13 TRBV12-3/TRBV12-4 CASSTEAYNEQFF TGTGCCAGCAGCACAGAAGCCTACAATGAGCAGTTCTTC
NA NA TRBJ2-5 13 TRBV7-9 CASSLGATETQYF TGTGCCAGCAGCTTGGGCGCTACGGAGACCCAGTACTTC
TRBD1 NA TRBJ1-2 13 TRBV25-1 CASSETGEDGYTF TGTGCCAGCAGTGAGACAGGGGAGGATGGCTACACCTTC
NA NA TRBJ2-2 14 TRBV6-5 CASRVTANTGELFF TGTGCCAGCAGGGTGACAGCGAACACCGGGGAGCTGTTTTTT
TRBD1 NA TRBJ2-1 13 TRBV10-2 CASRRGGNNEQFF TGCGCCAGCAGGCGAGGGGGCAACAATGAGCAGTTCTTC
TRBD1 NA TRBJ1-2 13 TRBV4-2 CASSLDRVDGYTF TGTGCCAGCAGCTTGGACAGGGTGGATGGCTACACCTTC
NA NA TRBJ2-6 17 TRBV2 CASSEGIGASGANVLTF TGTGCCAGCAGTGAGGGAATTGGGGCCTCTGGGGCCAACGTCCTGACTTTC
NA NA TRBJ1-2 14 TRBV5-1 CASSLNRESYGYTF TGCGCCAGCAGCTTAAACAGGGAGAGCTATGGCTACACCTTC
TRBD2 NA TRBJ2-1 13 TRBV11-3 CASAGESYNEQFF TGTGCCTCAGCGGGGGAAAGCTACAATGAGCAGTTCTTC
NA NA TRBJ1-4 15 TRBV5-1 CASSPPGPTNEKLFF TGCGCCAGCAGCCCCCCTGGGCCAACTAATGAAAAACTGTTTTTT
NA NA TRBJ1-1 14 TRBV27 CASSPTDVNTEAFF TGTGCCAGCAGCCCGACAGACGTGAACACTGAAGCTTTCTTT
NA NA TRBJ1-3 12 TRBV5-4 CASTPGGNTIYF TGTGCCAGCACCCCAGGGGGAAACACCATATATTTT
NA NA TRBJ1-3 13 TRBV7-6 CASSLGAGNTIYF TGTGCCAGCAGCTTAGGAGCTGGAAACACCATATATTTT
TRBD1 NA TRBJ1-2 15 TRBV2 CASRADRGRSYGYTF TGTGCCAGCAGAGCTGACAGGGGGCGCTCCTATGGCTACACCTTC
TRBD2 NA TRBJ2-3 15 TRBV12-5 CGSRLAGGGTDTQYF TGTGGAAGTCGGCTAGCGGGGGGCGGGACAGATACGCAGTATTTT
NA once TRBJ1-2 15 TRBV27 CASSLIADRLYGYTF TGTGCCAGCAGTTTAATAGCCGACAGACTCTATGGCTACACCTTC
NA NA TRBJ2-7 14 TRBV28 CASSFRQYSYEQYF TGTGCCAGCAGTTTCCGACAGTATTCCTACGAGCAGTACTTC
NA NA TRBJ2-3 15 TRBV11-2 CASSLSGLNTDTQYF TGTGCCAGCAGCTTAAGCGGCCTCAACACAGATACGCAGTATTTT
NA NA TRBJ1-6 13 TRBV7-9 CASSLETESPLHF TGTGCCAGCAGCTTAGAAACGGAGTCACCCCTCCACTTT
TRBD1 NA TRBJ2-2 17 TRBV2 CASSEEDQGEDTGELFF TGTGCCAGCAGTGAAGAGGATCAGGGGGAAGACACCGGGGAGCTGTTTTTT
NA NA TRBJ2-7 14 TRBV4-1 CASSQGGSAYEQYF TGCGCCAGCAGCCAGGGGGGTTCGGCCTACGAGCAGTACTTC
TRBD1 NA TRBJ1-2 17 TRBV13 CASSKKSNLQGVHGYTF TGTGCCAGCAGCAAAAAATCAAACCTTCAGGGGGTTCATGGCTACACCTTC
NA NA TRBJ2-7 14 TRBV2 CASRNRFSDYEQYF TGTGCCAGCAGAAACAGGTTTAGTGACTACGAGCAGTACTTC
TRBD2 NA TRBJ2-3 14 TRBV5-4 CASSSRGGRDTQYF TGTGCCAGCAGTTCGCGGGGGGGCCGGGATACGCAGTATTTT